This T cell receptor beta chain was retrieved from a study of blood T cells in healthy people across ages. The CDR3 length is 14 residues. Trimming took off 0 bases at V and 8 bases at J, with 14 bases between the two ends. Per germline, CDR1 SGHKS and CDR2 YYEKEE (reference sequence). A sample-barcoded 5' primer and a J-beta primer mix were used in a second PCR of about 6 to 12 cycles. MiXCR, run by TCRdb on the 5' RACE reads, gives a single entry per CDR3 protein. This sample has 1.5 million to 2 million distinct CDR3 sequences, with about 39% found just once. The sample comprised blood. The chain joins TRBV5-5 to TRBJ1-2; D possibly corresponds to TRBD1 (5 bases). This clonotype was obtained from a human donor in good health. CDR3 region: CASSLVGEARGYTF. The CDR3 DNA reads TGTGCCAGCAGCTTGGTAGGGGAAGCGCGGGGCTACACCTTC.